This is a list of T cell receptor beta chains from one sample in a study of T cells in Graves' hyperthyroidism and ophthalmopathy. Using its own MiXCR run on the multiplex PCR reads, TCRdb lists one record per CDR3 protein. The sample includes 500,000 or so distinct CDR3 sequences, approximately 17% seen only once; the top ten take roughly a sixth. Material for sequencing was blood. Receptor source: a woman aged 18-35 years with Graves' ophthalmopathy. Both conserved end residues are part of each CDR3. A D gene is named only where the DNA matches it firmly. Rows give clone size only sometimes, using once, few, many, or a class for an expanded clone.

-	TRBV28	TRBJ1-1	many	TGTGCCAGCAGTTTGGGTCACACTGAAGCTTTCTTT	CASSLGHTEAFF
TRBD2	TRBV7-3	TRBJ2-1	many	TGTGCCAGCAGCTTTCGAGGGAGGGAGTTCGATGAGCAGTTCTTC	CASSFRGREFDEQFF
TRBD2	TRBV3-1	TRBJ2-3	many	TGTGCCAGCAGCCGCGGACTAGCGGGGAACACAGATACGCAGTATTTT	CASSRGLAGNTDTQYF
-	TRBV29-1	TRBJ2-1	many	TGCAGCGTTGAATACCCCCGGGACTACAATGAGCAGTTCTTC	CSVEYPRDYNEQFF
TRBD2	TRBV28	TRBJ2-1	many	TGTGCCAGCAGTCTTAGGACTAGCCCGGTTGCTATCGATGAGCAGTTCTTC	CASSLRTSPVAIDEQFF
TRBD2	TRBV7-9	TRBJ2-7	many	TGTGCCAGCAGCGACGTTGGGAGCGGGAGAGCCTACGAGCAGTACTTC	CASSDVGSGRAYEQYF
TRBD2	TRBV9	TRBJ2-1	few	TGTGCCAGCAGCGTAGAAGTGACTAGCGGCCACAATGAGCAGTTCTTC	CASSVEVTSGHNEQFF
TRBD1	TRBV5-1	TRBJ2-6	-	TGCGCCAGCAGCTGGTTTACGTGGGACAGGTCCTCTGGGGCCAACGTCCTGACTTTC	CASSWFTWDRSSGANVLTF
TRBD1	TRBV20-1	TRBJ1-2	-	TGCAGTGCTCAGGGGGCAGACCGTGTCTATGGCTACACCTTC	CSAQGADRVYGYTF
-	TRBV20-1	TRBJ1-4	many	TGCAGTGGGGGAGTCGATGAAAAACTGTTTTTT	CSGGVDEKLFF